This T cell receptor beta chain is drawn from a study of T cells expressing NK-cell markers. Across the whole study: It was sorted CD3+CD56-NKG2C+, CD3+CD56+NKG2C- and CD3+CD56+NKG2C+ T cells that provided the TCR beta repertoires.

UMIs were included in TCR beta cDNA generated by 5'RACE template switching. Reprocessing the 5' RACE reads, TCRdb reports a single entry for every CDR3 protein and omits DNA. This table lists approximately 420,000 distinct CDR3 sequences. Study findings and constraints: Among four donors, these clonotypes also ranked first in the CD3+CD56-NKG2C+ fraction. Top CD8+ clonotypes included the dominant CD3+CD56+NKG2C+ clonotypes in 5 to 7 donors.

On this clonotype itself: What it recognizes is unknown.

This CDR3 is built from 15 residues. Germline CDR1 reads DFQATT; CDR2 reads SNEGSKA (reference sequence). The clonotype originates from a woman between 45 and 60 years old in good health. J is TRBJ2-3 and V is TRBV20-1; the TRBD1 assignment by TCRdb is unverifiable without DNA. Sequences were obtained from blood T cells: a sorted CD56 or NKG2C T cell subset, CD4+ or CD8+ T cells, or bulk PBMC T cells (not recorded which). The CDR3 loop reads CSARDQQGFTDTQYF.